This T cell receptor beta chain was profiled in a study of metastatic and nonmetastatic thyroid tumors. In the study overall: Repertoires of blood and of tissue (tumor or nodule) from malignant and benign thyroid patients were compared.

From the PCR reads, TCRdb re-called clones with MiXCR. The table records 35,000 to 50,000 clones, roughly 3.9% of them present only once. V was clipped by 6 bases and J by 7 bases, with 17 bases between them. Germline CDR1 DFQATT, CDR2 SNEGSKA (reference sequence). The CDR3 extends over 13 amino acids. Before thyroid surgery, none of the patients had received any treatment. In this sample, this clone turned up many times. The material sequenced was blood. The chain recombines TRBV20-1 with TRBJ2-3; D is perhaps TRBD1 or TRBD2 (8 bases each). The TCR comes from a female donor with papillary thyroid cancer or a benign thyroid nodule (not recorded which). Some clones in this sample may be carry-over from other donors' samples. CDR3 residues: CSAGGAGGNTQYF. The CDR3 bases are TGCAGTGCCGGGGGGGCAGGGGGCAATACGCAGTATTTT.